The T cell receptor (beta chain) described here comes from a study of blood T cell repertoires in COVID-19. Turning to the study itself: PBMCs, B-cell-depleted T cells, or T cells provided the cDNA or gDNA that made up the material.

The CDR3 has 13 residues. Germline CDR1 and CDR2: SGDLS and YYNGEE. The V end was cut by 1 base, the J end by 4 bases, with 8 bases between. In the study's own analysis: Estimation of nucleated cell counts was performed using reference gene primer amplification. Sequencing was performed with immunoSEQ multiplex PCR; in TCRdb, only in-frame clones are kept and a portion is missing. The V and J calls and clone size were taken over from that table, and D and trimming were inferred from the DNA. The sample contains around 160,000 clones, around 84% of which appear only once. The sequence was collected from a human donor in a cohort sampled during active COVID-19. V is TRBV9 and J is TRBJ1-1; D is unresolved. The sequencing sample was made of peripheral blood. The DNA for the CDR3 is TGTGCCAGCAGCGTATATGGAGGCACTGAAGCTTTCTTT. It specifies CASSVYGGTEAFF.